This T cell receptor beta chain originates from a study of blood T cell repertoires in COVID-19. The length of the CDR3 is 17 residues. CDR1 and CDR2 from the germline V gene are LGHNA and YNFKEQ. V was pared by 0 bases and J by 3 bases, with 7 bases of the junction left unmatched. Some clones are missing from TCRdb's copy, which holds only in-frame ones; the method was immunoSEQ multiplex PCR. Of roughly 9,900 clones in the sample, around 78% were seen once. What was sequenced was peripheral blood. The chain recombines TRBV4-2 with TRBJ1-4; TRBD1 aligns across 7 bases. The TCR was taken from a human donor in a cohort sampled during active COVID-19. In nucleotides, the CDR3 is TGTGCCAGCAGCCAAGATCCGCTGGGGACAGCTAATGAAAAACTGTTTTTT. Residues: CASSQDPLGTANEKLFF.